This T cell receptor (beta chain) was retrieved from a study of glioma-infiltrating T cells. In germline, CDR1 is MGHRA, CDR2 YSYEKL. The ends were cut back, 0 bases at V and 1 base at J, with 13 bases in the middle. The CDR3 is 17 amino acids. Study-wide results and caveats: A blood CDR3 motif signature was depleted in highly divergent patients. Above-expected tissue-blood divergence occurred in all gliomas, most in low-grade ones.

Using RNA template, CDR3s of TCR alpha and beta were amplified with iRepertoire arm-PCR. In TCRdb, the multiplex PCR reads were re-called with MiXCR into one record per CDR3 protein. The table shows about 410,000 distinct CDR3 sequences, with about two fifths occurring only once. As to this clonotype: Its antigen is not known.

This chain links TRBV4-1 with TRBJ2-1; no definite D call. The clonotype originates from a human donor with low-grade glioma or glioblastoma, undergoing nonglioma brain surgery, or in good health (not recorded which). The sample was glioma tissue, nonneoplastic brain tissue, or PBMCs (not recorded which). CDR3 region: CASSQERSGVSYNEQFF. The CDR3 bases are TGCGCCAGCAGCCAAGAAAGGTCCGGAGTTTCCTACAATGAGCAGTTCTTC.